This paragraph reports one T cell receptor (beta chain). This CDR3 contains 14 residues. From germline, CDR1 is MNHNS and CDR2 SASEGT. With 0 bases removed from V and 2 bases from J, the gap between germline ends came to 7 bases. This entry comes from a study of T cell responses to AZD1222 COVID-19 vaccine. Sequenced by immunoSEQ multiplex PCR; TCRdb stores in-frame clones only, minus some. The sample carries 150,000 to 200,000 clones, roughly nine tenths recorded once. J is TRBJ1-1 and V is TRBV6-1; D might be TRBD1 (5 bases). This clonotype originated in an adult in good health. Sample: peripheral blood, taken on day 0 of AZD1222 vaccination. CDR3 region: CASSEATDNTEAFF. In DNA, the CDR3 is TGTGCCAGCAGTGAAGCGACAGACAACACTGAAGCTTTCTTT.